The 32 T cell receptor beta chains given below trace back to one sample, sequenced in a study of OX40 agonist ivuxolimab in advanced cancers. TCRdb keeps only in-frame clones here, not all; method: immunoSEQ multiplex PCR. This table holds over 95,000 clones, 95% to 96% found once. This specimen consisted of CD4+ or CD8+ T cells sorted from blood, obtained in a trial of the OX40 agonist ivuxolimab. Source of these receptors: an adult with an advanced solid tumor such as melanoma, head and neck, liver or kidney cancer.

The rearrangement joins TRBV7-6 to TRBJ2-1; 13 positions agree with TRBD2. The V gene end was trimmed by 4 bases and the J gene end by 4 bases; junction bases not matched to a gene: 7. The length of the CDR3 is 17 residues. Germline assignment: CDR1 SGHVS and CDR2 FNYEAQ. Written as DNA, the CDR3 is TGTGCCAGCAGCTCTATACTAGCGGGAGGGATATACAATGAGCAGTTCTTC. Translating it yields CASSSILAGGIYNEQFF.

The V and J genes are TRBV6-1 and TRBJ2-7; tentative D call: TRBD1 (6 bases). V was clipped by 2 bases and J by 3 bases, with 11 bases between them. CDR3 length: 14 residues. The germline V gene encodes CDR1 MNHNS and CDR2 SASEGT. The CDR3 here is CASSEPGAGYEQYF. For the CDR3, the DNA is TGTGCCAGCAGTGAACCAGGGGCCGGCTACGAGCAGTACTTC.

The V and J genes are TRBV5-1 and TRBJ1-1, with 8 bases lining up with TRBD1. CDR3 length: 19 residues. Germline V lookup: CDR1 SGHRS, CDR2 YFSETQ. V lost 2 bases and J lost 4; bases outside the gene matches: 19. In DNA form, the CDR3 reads TGCGCCAGCAGCTTCCCTACAGGGGGATCAGGGACGGAAGTCACTGAAGCTTTCTTT. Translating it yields CASSFPTGGSGTEVTEAFF.

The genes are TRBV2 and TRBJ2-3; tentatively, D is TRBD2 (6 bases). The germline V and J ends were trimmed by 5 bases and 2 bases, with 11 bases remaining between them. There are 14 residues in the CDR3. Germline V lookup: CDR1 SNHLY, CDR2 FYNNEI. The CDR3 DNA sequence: TGTGCCAGCAGTAAGACTAGTCCCACAGATACGCAGTATTTT. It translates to CASSKTSPTDTQYF.

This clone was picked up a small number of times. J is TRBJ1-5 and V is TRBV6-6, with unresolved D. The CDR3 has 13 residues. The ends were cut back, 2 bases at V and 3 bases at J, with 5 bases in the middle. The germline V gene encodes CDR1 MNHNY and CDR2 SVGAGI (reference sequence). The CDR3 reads CASSYQSNQPQHF. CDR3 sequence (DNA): TGTGCCAGCAGTTACCAGTCCAATCAGCCCCAGCATTTT.

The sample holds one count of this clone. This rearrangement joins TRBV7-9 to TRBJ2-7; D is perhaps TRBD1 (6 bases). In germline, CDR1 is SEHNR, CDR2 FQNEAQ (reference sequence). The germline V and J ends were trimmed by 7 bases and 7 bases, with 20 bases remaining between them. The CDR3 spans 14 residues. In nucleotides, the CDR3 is TGTGCCAGCATCGGGGACACCGTACGTTGGGAGCAGTACTTC. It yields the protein CASIGDTVRWEQYF.

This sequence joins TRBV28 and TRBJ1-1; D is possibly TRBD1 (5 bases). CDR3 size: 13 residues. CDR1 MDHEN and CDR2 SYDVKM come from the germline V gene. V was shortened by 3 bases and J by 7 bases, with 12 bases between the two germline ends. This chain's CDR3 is CASSFYGASEAFF. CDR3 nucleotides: TGTGCCAGCAGTTTCTACGGGGCCAGTGAAGCTTTCTTT. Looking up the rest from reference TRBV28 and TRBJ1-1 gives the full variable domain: DVKVTQSSRYLVKRTGEKVFLECVQDMDHENMFWYRQDPGLGLRLIYFSYDVKMKEKGDIPEGYSVSREKKERFSLILESASTNQTSMYLCASSFYGASEAFFGQGTRLTVV.

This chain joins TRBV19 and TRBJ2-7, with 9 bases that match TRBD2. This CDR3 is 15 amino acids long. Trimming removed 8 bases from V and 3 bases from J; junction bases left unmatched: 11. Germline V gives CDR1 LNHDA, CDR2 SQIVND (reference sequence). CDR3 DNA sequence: TGTGCCAGTGCCCCTTCTAGCGGGGAGTTCTACGAGCAGTACTTC. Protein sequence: CASAPSSGEFYEQYF. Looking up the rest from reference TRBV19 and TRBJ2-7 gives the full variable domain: DGGITQSPKYLFRKEGQNVTLSCEQNLNHDAMYWYRQDPGQGLRLIYYSQIVNDFQKGDIAEGYSVSREKKESFPLTVTSAQKNPTAFYLCASAPSSGEFYEQYFGPGTRLTVT.

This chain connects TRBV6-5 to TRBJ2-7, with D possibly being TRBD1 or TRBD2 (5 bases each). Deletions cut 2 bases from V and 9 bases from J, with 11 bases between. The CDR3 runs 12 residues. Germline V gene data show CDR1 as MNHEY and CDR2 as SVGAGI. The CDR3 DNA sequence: TGTGCCAGCAGTTACGGGGACGGCGGGCAGTACTTC. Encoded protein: CASSYGDGGQYF.

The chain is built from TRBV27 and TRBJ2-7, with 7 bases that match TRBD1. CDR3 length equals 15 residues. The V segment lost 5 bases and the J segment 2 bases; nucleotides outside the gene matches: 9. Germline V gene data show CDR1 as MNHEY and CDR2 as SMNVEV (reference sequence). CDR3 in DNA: TGTGCCAGCAGTCCGCCGAGACAGGGTGCCTACGAGCAGTACTTC. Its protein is CASSPPRQGAYEQYF.

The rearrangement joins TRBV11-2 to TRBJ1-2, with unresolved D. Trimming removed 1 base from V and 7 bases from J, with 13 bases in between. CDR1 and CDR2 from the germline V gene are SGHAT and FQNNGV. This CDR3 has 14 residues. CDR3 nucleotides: TGTGCCAGCAGCTTAGGAGTCGGCGGTCCTGGCTACACCTTC. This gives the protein CASSLGVGGPGYTF.

In DNA form, the CDR3 reads TGTGCCAGCAGCTTACTCTCGGGCGACACTGAAGCTTTCTTT. It codes for CASSLLSGDTEAFF. V usage is TRBV7-2 and J usage is TRBJ1-1, with D hard to call. The CDR3 contains 14 residues. Deletions cut 2 bases from V and 3 bases from J, with 10 bases between. The germline V gene has CDR1 SGHTA and CDR2 FQGNSA.

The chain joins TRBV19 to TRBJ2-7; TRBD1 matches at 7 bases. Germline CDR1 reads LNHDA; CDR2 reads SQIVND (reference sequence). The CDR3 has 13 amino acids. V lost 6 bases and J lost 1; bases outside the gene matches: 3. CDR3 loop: CASSPGQSYEQYF. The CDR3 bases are TGTGCCAGTAGCCCGGGACAGTCCTACGAGCAGTACTTC.

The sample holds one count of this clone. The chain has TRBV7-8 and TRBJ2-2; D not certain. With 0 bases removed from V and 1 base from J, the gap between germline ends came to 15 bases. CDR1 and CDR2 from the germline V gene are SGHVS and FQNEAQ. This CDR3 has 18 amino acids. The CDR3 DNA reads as TGTGCCAGCAGCTTAGCAGTCTCTAGTGACCTGAACACCGGGGAGCTGTTTTTT. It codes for CASSLAVSSDLNTGELFF.

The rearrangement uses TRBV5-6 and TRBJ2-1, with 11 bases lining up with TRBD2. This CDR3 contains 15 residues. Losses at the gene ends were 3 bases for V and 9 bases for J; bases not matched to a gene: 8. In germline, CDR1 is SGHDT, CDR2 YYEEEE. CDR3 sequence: CASSYPGLADPEQFF. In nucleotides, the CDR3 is TGTGCCAGCAGCTATCCGGGACTAGCGGACCCTGAGCAGTTCTTC.

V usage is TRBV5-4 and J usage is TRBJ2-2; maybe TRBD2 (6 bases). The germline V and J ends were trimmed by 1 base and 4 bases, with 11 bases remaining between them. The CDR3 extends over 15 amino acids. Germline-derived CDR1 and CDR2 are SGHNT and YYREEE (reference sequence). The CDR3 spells CASSLTGVGTGELFF. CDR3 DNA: TGTGCCAGCAGCTTGACGGGGGTAGGCACCGGGGAGCTGTTTTTT.

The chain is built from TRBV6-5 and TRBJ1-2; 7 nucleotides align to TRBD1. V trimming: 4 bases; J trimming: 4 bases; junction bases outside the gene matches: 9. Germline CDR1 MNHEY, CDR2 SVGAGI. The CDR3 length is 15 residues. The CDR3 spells CASSLDGTGAYGYTF. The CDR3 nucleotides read TGTGCCAGCAGTTTAGACGGTACAGGGGCCTATGGCTACACCTTC.

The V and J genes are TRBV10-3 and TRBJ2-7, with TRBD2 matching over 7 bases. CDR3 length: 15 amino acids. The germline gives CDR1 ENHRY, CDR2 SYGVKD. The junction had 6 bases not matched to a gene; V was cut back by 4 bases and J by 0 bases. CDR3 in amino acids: CAISGLAESSYEQYF. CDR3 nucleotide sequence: TGTGCCATCAGTGGTCTAGCGGAAAGCTCCTACGAGCAGTACTTC.

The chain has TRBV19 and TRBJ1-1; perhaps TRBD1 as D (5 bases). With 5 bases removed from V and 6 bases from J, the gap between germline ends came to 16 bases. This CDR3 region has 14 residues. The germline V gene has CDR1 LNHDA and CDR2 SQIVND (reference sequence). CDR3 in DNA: TGTGCCAGTAGTCCTCAGGGTGGGAGAGCTGAAGCTTTCTTT. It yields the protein CASSPQGGRAEAFF.

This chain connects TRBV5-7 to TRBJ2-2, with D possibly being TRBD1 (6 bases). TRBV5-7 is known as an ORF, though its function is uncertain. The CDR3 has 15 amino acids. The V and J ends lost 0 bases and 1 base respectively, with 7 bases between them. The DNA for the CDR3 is TGTGCCAGCAGCTTGGGAGGGGGGAACACCGGGGAGCTGTTTTTT. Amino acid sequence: CASSLGGGNTGELFF.

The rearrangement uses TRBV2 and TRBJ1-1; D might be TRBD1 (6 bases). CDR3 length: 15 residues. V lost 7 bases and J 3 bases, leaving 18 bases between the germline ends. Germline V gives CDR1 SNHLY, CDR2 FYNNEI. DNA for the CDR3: TGTGCCAGCATTTCGCCCATCAGGGGAGACACTGAAGCTTTCTTT. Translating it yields CASISPIRGDTEAFF.

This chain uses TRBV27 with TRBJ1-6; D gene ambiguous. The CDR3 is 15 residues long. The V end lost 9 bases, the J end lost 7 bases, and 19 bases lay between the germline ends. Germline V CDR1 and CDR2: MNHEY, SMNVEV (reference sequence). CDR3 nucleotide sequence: TGTGCCAGTCGCGATCCTGAGGCCTCCAATTCACCCCTCCACTTT. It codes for CASRDPEASNSPLHF.

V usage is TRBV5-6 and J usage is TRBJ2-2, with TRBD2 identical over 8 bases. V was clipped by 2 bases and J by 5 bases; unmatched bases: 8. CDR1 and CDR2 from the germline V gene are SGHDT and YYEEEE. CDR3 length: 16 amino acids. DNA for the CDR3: TGTGCCAGCAGCTTAAGCTTAGCGGGGTGGACCGGGGAGCTGTTTTTT. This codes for CASSLSLAGWTGELFF. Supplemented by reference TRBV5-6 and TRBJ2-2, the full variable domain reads DAGVTQSPTHLIKTRGQQVTLRCSPKSGHDTVSWYQQALGQGPQFIFQYYEEEERQRGNFPDRFSGHQFPNYSSELNVNALLLGDSALYLCASSLSLAGWTGELFFGEGSRLTVL.

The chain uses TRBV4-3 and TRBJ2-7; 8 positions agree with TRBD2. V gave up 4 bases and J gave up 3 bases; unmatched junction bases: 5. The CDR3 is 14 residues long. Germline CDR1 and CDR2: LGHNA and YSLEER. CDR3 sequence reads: CASSRTSGDYEQYF. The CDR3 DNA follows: TGCGCCAGCAGCCGAACTAGCGGAGACTACGAGCAGTACTTC.

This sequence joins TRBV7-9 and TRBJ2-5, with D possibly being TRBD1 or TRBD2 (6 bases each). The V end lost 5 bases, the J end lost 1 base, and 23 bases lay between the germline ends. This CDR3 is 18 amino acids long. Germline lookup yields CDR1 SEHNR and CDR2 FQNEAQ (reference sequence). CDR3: CASSTIRGEDIRQETQYF. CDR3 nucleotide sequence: TGTGCCAGCAGCACAATTAGGGGGGAGGATATTCGCCAAGAGACCCAGTACTTC.

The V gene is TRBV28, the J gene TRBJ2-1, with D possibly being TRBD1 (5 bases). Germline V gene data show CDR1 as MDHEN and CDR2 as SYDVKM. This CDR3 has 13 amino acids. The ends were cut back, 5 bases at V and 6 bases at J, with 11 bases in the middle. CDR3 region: CASSQGLGNEQFF. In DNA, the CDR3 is TGTGCCAGCAGTCAGGGTTTAGGCAATGAGCAGTTCTTC.

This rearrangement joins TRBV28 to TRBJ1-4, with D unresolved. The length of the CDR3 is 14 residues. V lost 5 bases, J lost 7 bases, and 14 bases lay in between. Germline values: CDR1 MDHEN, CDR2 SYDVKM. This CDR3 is CASSGWGGGEKLFF. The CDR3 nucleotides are TGTGCCAGCAGTGGGTGGGGAGGCGGTGAAAAACTGTTTTTT.

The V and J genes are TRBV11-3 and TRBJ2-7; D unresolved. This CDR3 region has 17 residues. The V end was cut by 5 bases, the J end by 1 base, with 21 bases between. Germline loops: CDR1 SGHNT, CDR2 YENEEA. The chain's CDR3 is CASSPLSDFPTSYEQYF. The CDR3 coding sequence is TGTGCCAGCAGCCCCCTTTCGGATTTCCCGACATCCTACGAGCAGTACTTC.

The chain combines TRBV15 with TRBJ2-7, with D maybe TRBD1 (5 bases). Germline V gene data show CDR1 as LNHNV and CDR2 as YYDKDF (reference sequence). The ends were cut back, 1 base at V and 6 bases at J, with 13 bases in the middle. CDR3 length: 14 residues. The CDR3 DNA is TGTGCCACCAGCAGAGGCGAACAGGCCTCCGAGCAGTACTTC. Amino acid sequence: CATSRGEQASEQYF.

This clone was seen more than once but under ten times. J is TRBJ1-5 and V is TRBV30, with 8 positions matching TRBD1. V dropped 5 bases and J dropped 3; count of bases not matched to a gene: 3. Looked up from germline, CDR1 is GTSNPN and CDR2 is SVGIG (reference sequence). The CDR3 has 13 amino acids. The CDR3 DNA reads TGTGCCTGGGCAGGGGGCGACAATCAGCCCCAGCATTTT. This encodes CAWAGGDNQPQHF.

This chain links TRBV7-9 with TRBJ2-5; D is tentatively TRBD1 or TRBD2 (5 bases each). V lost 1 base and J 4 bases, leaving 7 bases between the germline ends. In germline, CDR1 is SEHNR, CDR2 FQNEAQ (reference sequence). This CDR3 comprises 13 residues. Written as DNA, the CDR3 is TGTGCCAGCAGCTTAGTTGGGGGAGAGACCCAGTACTTC. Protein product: CASSLVGGETQYF.

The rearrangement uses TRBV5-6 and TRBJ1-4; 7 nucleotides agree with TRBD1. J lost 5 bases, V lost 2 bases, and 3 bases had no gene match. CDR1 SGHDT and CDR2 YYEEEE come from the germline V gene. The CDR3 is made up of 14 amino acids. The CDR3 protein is CASSFLGQNEKLFF. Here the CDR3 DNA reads TGTGCCAGCAGCTTCCTGGGACAGAATGAAAAACTGTTTTTT.